This TCR beta chain was obtained from a study of T cells in narcolepsy. This clone has a single count. Generated by immunoSEQ multiplex PCR, the TCRdb table keeps only in-frame clones and is missing some. The table shows about 30,000 clones, with 70% to 80% occurring only once. The sample was CD45RA- memory CD4+ T cells from PBMCs. This TCR derives from a human donor with narcolepsy.

The CDR3 DNA reads as TGCGCCAGCAGCTCCGGGGGGACATTCATCGACGAGCAGTACTTC. Protein product: CASSSGGTFIDEQYF. The V gene is TRBV5-1, the J gene TRBJ2-7; TRBD2 might be the D (7 bases). Trimming removed 3 bases at V and 5 bases at J, with 18 bases between. The germline V gene has CDR1 SGHRS and CDR2 YFSETQ. This CDR3 comprises 15 residues.